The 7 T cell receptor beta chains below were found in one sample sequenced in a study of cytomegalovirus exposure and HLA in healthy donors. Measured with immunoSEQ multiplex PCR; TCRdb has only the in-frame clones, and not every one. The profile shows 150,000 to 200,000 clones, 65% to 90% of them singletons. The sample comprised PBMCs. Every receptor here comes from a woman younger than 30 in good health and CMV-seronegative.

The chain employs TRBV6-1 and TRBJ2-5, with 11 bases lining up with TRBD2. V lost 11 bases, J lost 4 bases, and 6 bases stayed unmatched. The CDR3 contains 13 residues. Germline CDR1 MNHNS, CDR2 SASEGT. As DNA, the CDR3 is TGTGCCGGGGTAGCGGGGGGGCGAGAGACCCAGTACTTC. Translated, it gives CAGVAGGRETQYF.

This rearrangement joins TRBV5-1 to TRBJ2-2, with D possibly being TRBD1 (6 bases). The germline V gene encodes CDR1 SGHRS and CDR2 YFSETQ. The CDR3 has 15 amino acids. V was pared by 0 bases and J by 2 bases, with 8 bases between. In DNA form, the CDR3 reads TGCGCCAGCAGCTTGGGGGACACAAACACCGGGGAGCTGTTTTTT. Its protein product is CASSLGDTNTGELFF.

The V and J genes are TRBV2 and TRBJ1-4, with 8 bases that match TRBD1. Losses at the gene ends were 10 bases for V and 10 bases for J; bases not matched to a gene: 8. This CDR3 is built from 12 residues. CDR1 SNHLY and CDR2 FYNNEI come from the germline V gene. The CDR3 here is CATRTGTGKLFF. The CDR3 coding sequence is TGTGCCACCAGGACAGGGACGGGAAAACTGTTTTTT.

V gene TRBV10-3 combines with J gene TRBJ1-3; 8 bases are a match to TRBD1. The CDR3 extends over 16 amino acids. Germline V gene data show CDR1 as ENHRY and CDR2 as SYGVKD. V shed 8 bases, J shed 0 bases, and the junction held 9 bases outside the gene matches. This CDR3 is CAIAPRTGSSGNTIYF. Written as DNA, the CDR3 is TGTGCCATCGCTCCAAGGACAGGGAGCTCTGGAAACACCATATATTTT.

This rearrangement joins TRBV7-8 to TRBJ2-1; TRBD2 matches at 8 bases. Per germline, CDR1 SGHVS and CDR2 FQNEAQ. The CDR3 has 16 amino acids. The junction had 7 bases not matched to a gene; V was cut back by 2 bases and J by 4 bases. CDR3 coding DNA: TGTGCCAGCAGCTTACCGGGACTAGGAGGGTACAATGAGCAGTTCTTC. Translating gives CASSLPGLGGYNEQFF.

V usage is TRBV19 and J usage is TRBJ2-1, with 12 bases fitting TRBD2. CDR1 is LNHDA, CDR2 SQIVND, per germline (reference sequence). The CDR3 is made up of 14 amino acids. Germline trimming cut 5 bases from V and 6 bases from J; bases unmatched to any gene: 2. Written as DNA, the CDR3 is TGTGCCAGTAGTCTAGCGGGAGGGCTCAATGAGCAGTTCTTC. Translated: CASSLAGGLNEQFF.

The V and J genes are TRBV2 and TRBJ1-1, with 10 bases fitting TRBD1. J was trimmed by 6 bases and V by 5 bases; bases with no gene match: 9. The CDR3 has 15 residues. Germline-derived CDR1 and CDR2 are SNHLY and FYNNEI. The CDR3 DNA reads TGTGCCAGCAGTCTCCGGGACAGGGGCTTCGCTGAAGCTTTCTTT. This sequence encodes CASSLRDRGFAEAFF.